Shown below are 8 T cell receptor beta chains from a single sample sequenced in a study of T cell responses to AZD1222 COVID-19 vaccine. Repertoires were generated with immunoSEQ multiplex PCR, while TCRdb's copy carries only in-frame clones and drops some. The table lists 63,000 or so clones, 65% to 90% of them singletons, with roughly 18% in the top ten. The input for sequencing was peripheral blood, taken on day 0 of AZD1222 vaccination. The receptors were sampled from an adult in good health.

The genes are TRBV10-3 and TRBJ1-1; possible D gene TRBD1, 6 bases. Germline V gene sequence: CDR1 ENHRY, CDR2 SYGVKD. V was cut by 3 bases and J by 3 bases, with 14 bases left in between. CDR3 length: 15 residues. Here the CDR3 DNA reads TGTGCCATCAGTGAAAGGGGGGGCGCCGACACTGAAGCTTTCTTT. It codes for CAISERGGADTEAFF.

The chain uses TRBV7-9 and TRBJ1-1, with D perhaps matching TRBD1 (6 bases). The V gene lost 1 base and the J gene lost 2 bases, with 11 bases spanning the gap. Germline CDR1 SEHNR, CDR2 FQNEAQ (reference sequence). There are 15 residues in the CDR3. CDR3 region: CASSLGMGANTEAFF. The CDR3 nucleotides are TGTGCCAGCAGCTTAGGGATGGGGGCAAACACTGAAGCTTTCTTT.

This clone turned up a few times. This chain joins TRBV5-1 and TRBJ2-1; D remains ambiguous. V was clipped by 4 bases and J by 6 bases, with 20 bases between them. Germline V lookup: CDR1 SGHRS, CDR2 YFSETQ. CDR3 length: 16 residues. The CDR3 spells CASSLSTDLFSNEQFF. The CDR3, as DNA: TGCGCCAGCAGCCTGAGTACTGACTTATTTTCCAATGAGCAGTTCTTC.

This sequence joins TRBV9 and TRBJ2-2, with a weak D call TRBD2 (5 bases). V shed 4 bases and J shed 5 bases, with 15 bases lying between them. The CDR3 sequence is 15 residues long. Germline V gives CDR1 SGDLS, CDR2 YYNGEE. CDR3 in DNA: TGTGCCAGCAGCACATCCCGGGGTTGGACCGGGGAGCTGTTTTTT. Its protein is CASSTSRGWTGELFF.

The gene calls are TRBV5-1 and TRBJ2-7, with 7 positions matching TRBD1. Germline loops: CDR1 SGHRS, CDR2 YFSETQ. The length of the CDR3 is 14 residues. V was clipped by 4 bases and J by 2 bases; unmatched bases: 6. The CDR3 bases are TGCGCCAGCAGCACGGGACAGCCCCCCTACGAGCAGTACTTC. This encodes CASSTGQPPYEQYF.

This rearrangement joins TRBV7-8 to TRBJ1-2, with D maybe TRBD1 (5 bases). The CDR3 is 15 residues long. The ends were cut back, 4 bases at V and 0 bases at J, with 12 bases in the middle. Germline V gene sequence: CDR1 SGHVS, CDR2 FQNEAQ. CDR3 sequence (DNA): TGTGCCAGCAGCTCCCTAGGGACTTCTAACTATGGCTACACCTTC. Translating it yields CASSSLGTSNYGYTF.

The chain employs TRBV5-1 and TRBJ1-2; D is ambiguous. Trimming removed 0 bases at V and 8 bases at J, with 11 bases between. Germline-derived CDR1 and CDR2 are SGHRS and YFSETQ. The CDR3 is 13 amino acids. The CDR3 protein is CASSLDTVYGYTF. CDR3 coding DNA: TGCGCCAGCAGCTTGGACACGGTATACGGCTACACCTTC.

This chain connects TRBV5-1 to TRBJ1-6; TRBD1 is a possible D gene (5 bases). Trimming removed 4 bases at V and 0 bases at J, with 11 bases between. Germline lookup yields CDR1 SGHRS and CDR2 YFSETQ. The CDR3 consists of 16 residues. CDR3 sequence (DNA): TGCGCCAGCAGCGCCAGGGAAAGCTCCTATAATTCACCCCTCCACTTT. The encoded protein is CASSARESSYNSPLHF.